This T cell receptor beta chain was obtained from a study of graft-versus-host responses after intestinal transplantation. Overall study: Recipients got multivisceral, liver-intestinal, or isolated intestinal transplants. Every recipient had anti-thymocyte globulin induction and 3 to 4 years of tacrolimus plus steroids.

TCRdb's table, derived via immunoSEQ multiplex PCR, lists solely in-frame clones and lacks some. Of approximately 130,000 clones detected, 85% to 95% appear once; the ten largest clones hold over 0.15%. Per germline, CDR1 SNHLY and CDR2 FYNNEI. This CDR3 contains 13 residues. Trimming took off 4 bases at V and 3 bases at J, with 7 bases between the two ends. Notes on this clone: Its antigen is not identified.

Findings and caveats of the study: Elevated graft-versus-host to host-versus-graft clonal ratios in allografts were recorded for patients with graft-donor T cell macrochimerism. Recipient bone marrow held GvH clones, some seen earlier in ileum or blood.

This sequence joins TRBV2 and TRBJ1-5; D not resolved. Here the sequenced sample was unstimulated CD4+ T cells sorted from spleen or lymph node cells, taken before intestinal transplant. The origin of this receptor is a human donor who received an intestinal transplant. For the CDR3, the DNA is TGTGCCAGCAGTGCCGGGCTCAATCAGCCCCAGCATTTT. Translation: CASSAGLNQPQHF.